These 30 T cell receptor beta chains originate from one sample sequenced in a study of shared clonotypes between healthy human individuals. TCRdb's copy holds only in-frame clones and misses some; the assay was immunoSEQ multiplex PCR. The sample carries approximately 480,000 clones, almost 80% recorded once. Sequencing was done on a sample of PBMCs. The receptors originated from a woman between 40 and 55 years old in good health. Some clones in this sample may be carry-over from other donors' samples.

The chain joins TRBV7-2 to TRBJ2-1; a possible D gene is TRBD2 (6 bases). The CDR3 consists of 14 residues. V lost 5 bases to trimming and J lost 4 bases, with 12 bases between them. From germline, CDR1 is SGHTA and CDR2 FQGNSA. CDR3 amino acids: CASSKGLQYNEQFF. In nucleotides, the CDR3 is TGTGCCAGCAGCAAGGGACTCCAATACAATGAGCAGTTCTTC. The full variable domain, in which reference TRBV7-2 and TRBJ2-1 provide the parts outside the CDR3, is GAGVSQSPSNKVTEKGKDVELRCDPISGHTALYWYRQSLGQGLEFLIYFQGNSAPDKSGLPSDRFSAERTGGSVSTLTIQRTQQEDSAVYLCASSKGLQYNEQFFGPGTRLTVL.

The chain carries TRBV7-2 and TRBJ2-5, with D tentatively TRBD1 (6 bases). The CDR3 is made up of 11 amino acids. CDR1 is SGHTA and CDR2 is FQGNSA in the germline V gene. V was clipped by 1 base and J by 13 bases, with 10 bases between them. The CDR3 coding sequence is TGTGCCAGCAGCTTAGGGACAGTGCCGTACTTC. It specifies CASSLGTVPYF.

The rearrangement links TRBV9 to TRBJ2-7, with 11 positions matching TRBD2. This CDR3 comprises 16 residues. Germline V lookup: CDR1 SGDLS, CDR2 YYNGEE. The V and J ends lost 0 bases and 2 bases, in that order; junction bases with no gene match: 4. The CDR3, as DNA: TGTGCCAGCAGCGTAGGGCTAGCGGGAGGTGCCTACGAGCAGTACTTC. The encoded protein is CASSVGLAGGAYEQYF. Drawing the rest from reference TRBV9 and TRBJ2-7, the complete variable domain is DSGVTQTPKHLITATGQRVTLRCSPRSGDLSVYWYQQSLDQGLQFLIQYYNGEERAKGNILERFSAQQFPDLHSELNLSSLELGDSALYFCASSVGLAGGAYEQYFGPGTRLTVT.

CDR3 region: CASSQDSIGSHEQYF. For the CDR3, the DNA is TGTGCCAGCAGCCAAGACAGCATTGGGTCCCACGAGCAGTACTTC. The chain recombines TRBV5-4 with TRBJ2-7, with a weak D call TRBD1 (5 bases). V was clipped by 4 bases and J by 5 bases, with 19 bases between them. This CDR3 is 15 amino acids long. The germline V gene has CDR1 SGHNT and CDR2 YYREEE (reference sequence).

The J gene is TRBJ2-7, the V gene TRBV6-1; D might be TRBD2 (5 bases). This CDR3 region has 14 residues. V was shortened by 7 bases and J by 0 bases, with 13 bases between the two germline ends. Germline values: CDR1 MNHNS, CDR2 SASEGT. For the CDR3, the DNA is TGTGCCAGCACCCAGGTGACTACCTCCTACGAGCAGTACTTC. Residues: CASTQVTTSYEQYF.

The gene calls are TRBV19 and TRBJ2-7; 9 nucleotides align to TRBD1. This CDR3 comprises 14 residues. From germline, CDR1 is LNHDA and CDR2 SQIVND (reference sequence). V lost 8 bases, J lost 3 bases, and 8 bases stayed unmatched. As DNA, the CDR3 is TGTGCCAGTTCAAAGGGACAGGGTCGCTACGAGCAGTACTTC. Translating it yields CASSKGQGRYEQYF.

The chain couples TRBV15 to TRBJ2-6; D not resolved. The V gene's germline CDR1 is LNHNV and CDR2 YYDKDF (reference sequence). The germline V and J ends were trimmed by 0 bases and 0 bases, with 6 bases remaining between them. This CDR3 is built from 16 residues. CDR3 sequence: CATSRDLTSGANVLTF. CDR3 sequence (DNA): TGTGCCACCAGCAGAGATTTGACCTCTGGGGCCAACGTCCTGACTTTC.

The sample holds a few counts of this clone. The chain employs TRBV10-3 and TRBJ2-1; TRBD1 is a possible D gene (6 bases). Germline V gene lookup returns CDR1 ENHRY and CDR2 SYGVKD. CDR3 length: 15 residues. The ends were cut back, 5 bases at V and 8 bases at J, with 19 bases in the middle. For the CDR3, the DNA is TGTGCCATCAGTCTGACAGGCCCAAATGGGGATGAGCAGTTCTTC. Protein product: CAISLTGPNGDEQFF.

This clone was recorded only once. V and J are TRBV5-4 and TRBJ1-3; no firm D call. CDR1 is SGHNT, CDR2 YYREEE, per germline (reference sequence). With 0 bases removed from V and 4 bases from J, the gap between germline ends came to 8 bases. This CDR3 is 14 amino acids long. CDR3 sequence: CASSLGPQGNTIYF. For the CDR3, the DNA is TGTGCCAGCAGCTTGGGACCACAGGGAAACACCATATATTTT.

This clone is a singleton in its sample. This sequence joins TRBV7-3 and TRBJ2-3; TRBD1 is a possible D gene (5 bases). The germline gives CDR1 SGHTA, CDR2 FQGTGA. This CDR3 is 15 amino acids long. The V gene lost 5 bases and the J gene lost 4 bases, with 16 bases spanning the gap. For the CDR3, the DNA is TGTGCCAGCAGCCCGCAGGGCTCTGTTGCAGATACGCAGTATTTT. Residues: CASSPQGSVADTQYF.

The V call is TRBV7-2, the J call TRBJ1-5; TRBD1 matches at 7 bases. Germline trimming cut 5 bases from V and 0 bases from J; bases unmatched to any gene: 4. This CDR3 has 15 amino acids. Germline values: CDR1 SGHTA, CDR2 FQGNSA. CDR3 in amino acids: CASSLDRVSNQPQHF. The CDR3 bases are TGTGCCAGCAGCCTTGACAGGGTTAGCAATCAGCCCCAGCATTTT. Drawing the rest from reference TRBV7-2 and TRBJ1-5, the complete variable domain is GAGVSQSPSNKVTEKGKDVELRCDPISGHTALYWYRQSLGQGLEFLIYFQGNSAPDKSGLPSDRFSAERTGGSVSTLTIQRTQQEDSAVYLCASSLDRVSNQPQHFGDGTRLSIL.

The chain is built from TRBV27 and TRBJ2-1; 8 nucleotides line up with TRBD2. This CDR3 is built from 14 residues. Germline CDR1 and CDR2: MNHEY and SMNVEV (reference sequence). Trimming at V came to 6 bases and at J to 4 bases, leaving 5 bases not matched to a gene. CDR3 amino acids: CASRTGTSYNEQFF. Written as DNA, the CDR3 is TGTGCCAGCAGGACGGGGACTAGTTACAATGAGCAGTTCTTC.

This clone was detected only a few times. The genes are TRBV7-2 and TRBJ2-2; D may be TRBD2 (6 bases). This CDR3 comprises 13 residues. CDR1 is SGHTA and CDR2 is FQGNSA in the germline V gene. Between the trimmed V and J ends, which lost 9 bases and 2 bases, there was a span of 10 bases. Written as DNA, the CDR3 is TGTGCCAGTCAGGGACTTAACACCGGGGAGCTGTTTTTT. It codes for CASQGLNTGELFF.

This rearrangement joins TRBV6-1 to TRBJ1-6; 9 bases match TRBD1. V was pared by 2 bases and J by 10 bases, with 12 bases of the junction left unmatched. CDR1 and CDR2 (germline): MNHNS, SASEGT. This CDR3 is built from 17 residues. Here the CDR3 reads CASSESGADRGRSPLHF. In DNA form, the CDR3 reads TGTGCCAGCAGTGAATCAGGGGCGGACAGGGGTCGATCACCCCTCCACTTT.

The rearrangement uses TRBV7-8 and TRBJ2-1, with 7 nucleotides matching TRBD2. Germline lookup yields CDR1 SGHVS and CDR2 FQNEAQ. J gave up 2 bases and V 5 bases, and 6 bases lay outside the gene matches. The CDR3 contains 15 residues. The CDR3: CASSAAGTTYNEQFF. CDR3 nucleotide sequence: TGTGCCAGCAGCGCCGCCGGGACTACCTACAATGAGCAGTTCTTC. Full variable domain (rest looked up from reference TRBV7-8 and TRBJ2-1): GAGVSQSPRYKVAKRGQDVALRCDPISGHVSLFWYQQALGQGPEFLTYFQNEAQLDKSGLPSDRFFAERPEGSVSTLKIQRTQQEDSAVYLCASSAAGTTYNEQFFGPGTRLTVL.

The V and J genes are TRBV27 and TRBJ1-5, with 8 bases matching TRBD1. The length of the CDR3 is 20 residues. The J segment lost 1 base and the V segment lost 3 bases, leaving 17 bases of the junction unmatched. The V gene's germline CDR1 is MNHEY and CDR2 SMNVEV (reference sequence). The CDR3 protein is CASSLAGGFGTLGSNQPQHF. The CDR3 nucleotides are TGTGCCAGCAGTTTGGCAGGGGGCTTTGGGACTCTCGGGAGCAATCAGCCCCAGCATTTT.

This clone was detected only once. The chain links TRBV30 to TRBJ1-5; D unresolved. Trimming removed 0 bases at V and 4 bases at J, with 4 bases between. The length of the CDR3 is 12 residues. CDR1 is GTSNPN, CDR2 SVGIG, per germline (reference sequence). The CDR3 sequence is CAWSVLNQPQHF. In nucleotides, the CDR3 is TGTGCCTGGAGTGTACTTAATCAGCCCCAGCATTTT. Drawing the rest from reference TRBV30 and TRBJ1-5, the complete variable domain is SQTIHQWPATLVQPVGSPLSLECTVEGTSNPNLYWYRQAAGRGLQLLFYSVGIGQISSEVPQNLSASRPQDRQFILSSKKLLLSDSGFYLCAWSVLNQPQHFGDGTRLSIL.

This clone rates as medium-sized. The chain couples TRBV7-3 to TRBJ2-1, with a possible D match to TRBD2 (6 bases). The germline V gene has CDR1 SGHTA and CDR2 FQGTGA. The CDR3 sequence is 13 residues long. Trimming removed 2 bases from V and 5 bases from J, with 7 bases in between. DNA of the CDR3: TGTGCCAGCAGCTTAGCTAGCGACAATGAGCAGTTCTTC. It specifies CASSLASDNEQFF.

The CDR3 region has the DNA TGTGCCCTGGAGGGGGTGGGCAAAAACATTCAGTACTTC. Translation: CALEGVGKNIQYF. The rearrangement joins TRBV30 to TRBJ2-4; D may correspond to TRBD1 or TRBD2 (6 bases each). This CDR3 spans 13 amino acids. V was clipped by 8 bases and J by 3 bases, with 14 bases between them. Germline V gene lookup returns CDR1 GTSNPN and CDR2 SVGIG (reference sequence).

This clone was seen only a few times. The chain employs TRBV28 and TRBJ1-5; 10 bases are shared with TRBD1. The J segment lost 4 bases and the V segment lost 4 bases, leaving 7 bases of the junction unmatched. The CDR3 is made up of 16 amino acids. Germline V lookup: CDR1 MDHEN, CDR2 SYDVKM. CDR3 sequence reads: CASSSIRDRGNQPQHF. The CDR3 DNA reads as TGTGCCAGCAGTTCGATCAGGGACAGGGGTAATCAGCCCCAGCATTTT. Looking up the rest from reference TRBV28 and TRBJ1-5 gives the full variable domain: DVKVTQSSRYLVKRTGEKVFLECVQDMDHENMFWYRQDPGLGLRLIYFSYDVKMKEKGDIPEGYSVSREKKERFSLILESASTNQTSMYLCASSSIRDRGNQPQHFGDGTRLSIL.

J is TRBJ2-7 and V is TRBV28, with TRBD1 matching 7 bases. V was pared by 2 bases and J by 3 bases, with 7 bases of the junction left unmatched. CDR1 is MDHEN and CDR2 is SYDVKM in the germline V gene. CDR3 size: 15 residues. This CDR3 is CASSLPPGQRYEQYF. Here the CDR3 DNA reads TGTGCCAGCAGTTTACCCCCGGGACAGCGCTACGAGCAGTACTTC. Together with reference TRBV28 and TRBJ2-7, the CDR3 gives the full variable domain: DVKVTQSSRYLVKRTGEKVFLECVQDMDHENMFWYRQDPGLGLRLIYFSYDVKMKEKGDIPEGYSVSREKKERFSLILESASTNQTSMYLCASSLPPGQRYEQYFGPGTRLTVT.

The rearrangement uses TRBV10-3 and TRBJ2-1; the D is unclear. This CDR3 has 14 residues. Trimming took 6 bases from V and 6 from J, leaving 15 bases between them. Germline CDR1 and CDR2: ENHRY and SYGVKD. CDR3 region: CAIRQTTSGNEQFF. CDR3 coding DNA: TGTGCCATCAGGCAGACCACTTCCGGCAATGAGCAGTTCTTC.

The chain carries TRBV6-6 and TRBJ2-5; D unresolved. CDR3 length: 13 residues. Germline CDR1 and CDR2: MNHNY and SVGAGI (reference sequence). V was cut by 6 bases and J by 2 bases, with 10 bases left in between. CDR3 in amino acids: CASSSWGQETQYF. The CDR3 coding sequence is TGTGCCAGCAGCTCCTGGGGTCAAGAGACCCAGTACTTC.

The genes are TRBV25-1 and TRBJ2-7; no definite D call. Germline V CDR1 and CDR2: MGHDK, SYGVNS. Trimming removed 2 bases at V and 0 bases at J, with 11 bases between. This CDR3 has 15 residues. This chain's CDR3 is CASSEDQDFSYEQYF. The CDR3 bases are TGTGCCAGCAGTGAAGATCAGGATTTCTCCTACGAGCAGTACTTC.

V gene TRBV18 combines with J gene TRBJ2-7; 16 positions match TRBD2. V shed 6 bases and J 5 bases; nucleotides not matched to a gene: 10. Germline CDR1 reads KGHSH; CDR2 reads LQKENI. This CDR3 has 17 amino acids. The chain's CDR3 is CASSVPGLAGGPHEQYF. In nucleotides, the CDR3 is TGTGCCAGCTCGGTCCCGGGACTAGCGGGAGGGCCCCACGAGCAGTACTTC.

This sequence joins TRBV6-6 and TRBJ2-2; possibly TRBD1 or TRBD2 for D (6 bases each). The germline V and J ends were trimmed by 2 bases and 7 bases, with 17 bases remaining between them. Per germline, CDR1 MNHNY and CDR2 SVGAGI (reference sequence). CDR3 length: 16 amino acids. CDR3 loop: CASSYGLGGLNGELFF. The CDR3 bases are TGTGCCAGCAGTTACGGGCTTGGGGGGCTCAACGGGGAGCTGTTTTTT.

This chain uses TRBV7-3 with TRBJ2-3; 10 nucleotides agree with TRBD2. The V gene end was trimmed by 2 bases and the J gene end by 2 bases; junction bases not matched to a gene: 7. Germline CDR1 reads SGHTA; CDR2 reads FQGTGA. The CDR3 runs to 17 residues. Here the CDR3 reads CASSLRGTSVLTDTQYF. CDR3 nucleotides: TGTGCCAGCAGCTTACGCGGGACTAGCGTCCTCACAGATACGCAGTATTTT. The complete variable domain, with remaining parts taken from reference TRBV7-3 and TRBJ2-3, reads GAGVSQTPSNKVTEKGKYVELRCDPISGHTALYWYRQSLGQGPEFLIYFQGTGAADDSGLPNDRFFAVRPEGSVSTLKIQRTERGDSAVYLCASSLRGTSVLTDTQYFGPGTRLTVL.

The rearrangement links TRBV14 to TRBJ1-2; D is uncertain. The CDR3 sequence is 14 residues long. Germline V gene sequence: CDR1 SGHDN, CDR2 FVKESK. With 4 bases removed from V and 2 bases from J, the gap between germline ends came to 11 bases. The chain's CDR3 is CASSLAGTNYGYTF. The CDR3, as DNA: TGTGCCAGCAGCCTGGCCGGTACCAACTATGGCTACACCTTC. The whole variable domain, filled in from reference TRBV14 and TRBJ1-2, reads EAGVTQFPSHSVIEKGQTVTLRCDPISGHDNLYWYRRVMGKEIKFLLHFVKESKQDESGMPNNRFLAERTGGTYSTLKVQPAELEDSGVYFCASSLAGTNYGYTFGSGTRLTVV.

CDR3 bases: TGTGCCAGTAGTACCCCCCGGGGGGGCATGGATACCGGGGAGCTGTTTTTT. The encoded protein is CASSTPRGGMDTGELFF. This sequence joins TRBV19 and TRBJ2-2; the match to TRBD2 covers 8 bases. CDR1 LNHDA and CDR2 SQIVND come from the germline V gene (reference sequence). The trim removed 4 bases at V and 5 bases at J, leaving 12 bases unmatched. The CDR3 has 17 amino acids.

The genes are TRBV30 and TRBJ2-1; 12 positions agree with TRBD2. In germline, CDR1 is GTSNPN, CDR2 SVGIG (reference sequence). The V and J ends lost 3 bases and 2 bases, in that order; junction bases with no gene match: 2. The CDR3 consists of 15 residues. CDR3 nucleotide sequence: TGTGCCTGGAGAAGACTAGCGGGAGCCTACAATGAGCAGTTCTTC. The encoded protein is CAWRRLAGAYNEQFF.